What follows are 23 T cell receptor beta chains derived from one specimen sequenced in a study of blood T cell repertoires in COVID-19. Profiled with immunoSEQ multiplex PCR; TCRdb holds only in-frame clones, not every one. Among about 230,000 clones listed, about 91% were seen once. Sequencing used PBMCs or T cells enriched from blood (not recorded which). These receptors were taken from a middle-aged woman with acute COVID-19.

This clone was seen only once. The chain employs TRBV11-2 and TRBJ2-7; D not certain. The germline V gene encodes CDR1 SGHAT and CDR2 FQNNGV. Trimming cost V 1 base and J 2 bases, with 6 bases left between them. The CDR3 length is 13 residues. The CDR3 loop is CASSLAQTYEQYV. DNA for the CDR3: TGTGCCAGCAGCTTAGCCCAGACCTACGAGCAGTACGTC.

The chain combines TRBV19 with TRBJ1-5; D gene uncertain. Trimming shortened V by 7 bases and J by 3 bases, and 19 bases separated the two germline ends. Germline values: CDR1 LNHDA, CDR2 SQIVND (reference sequence). The CDR3 spans 16 residues. CDR3 nucleotides: TGTGCCAGTAATCCCGCCCGTCAGAGGTTCAATCAGCCCCAGCATTTT. This gives the protein CASNPARQRFNQPQHF.

This sequence joins TRBV7-9 and TRBJ2-2; weak D call: TRBD1 (5 bases). Germline loops: CDR1 SEHNR, CDR2 FQNEAQ (reference sequence). V lost 5 bases and J lost 6, with 13 bases in between. The CDR3 length is 14 residues. The CDR3 DNA sequence: TGTGCCAGCAGCCCAAACCAGGGTCCCGGGGAGCTGTTTTTT. Protein sequence: CASSPNQGPGELFF.

This clone was found many times. The same CDR3 also results from other DNA sequences found in this sample. This chain connects TRBV7-9 to TRBJ1-2; D remains ambiguous. V was clipped by 0 bases and J by 1 base, with 6 bases between them. The CDR3 totals 14 residues. The germline V gene encodes CDR1 SEHNR and CDR2 FQNEAQ (reference sequence). CDR3 nucleotide sequence: TGTGCCAGCAGCTTAGCTTCGGGTAACTATGGCTACACCTTC. Translation: CASSLASGNYGYTF.

V is TRBV11-2 and J is TRBJ1-2, with 7 bases fitting TRBD1. Germline V gene lookup returns CDR1 SGHAT and CDR2 FQNNGV. V trimming: 4 bases; J trimming: 8 bases; junction bases outside the gene matches: 16. This CDR3 spans 16 amino acids. The CDR3 loop is CASSSPGQSYFIGYTF. For the CDR3, the DNA is TGTGCCAGCAGCTCCCCGGGACAGTCCTATTTTATCGGCTACACCTTC.

The genes are TRBV19 and TRBJ1-3, with D unclear. The CDR3 sequence is 15 residues long. V was shortened by 8 bases and J by 0 bases, with 14 bases between the two germline ends. Germline V gene sequence: CDR1 LNHDA, CDR2 SQIVND (reference sequence). The CDR3 DNA reads as TGTGCCAGTGCCCAGTACTCAGGCTCTGGAAACACCATATATTTT. This encodes CASAQYSGSGNTIYF. Based on the CDR3 plus reference TRBV19 and TRBJ1-3, the full variable domain is DGGITQSPKYLFRKEGQNVTLSCEQNLNHDAMYWYRQDPGQGLRLIYYSQIVNDFQKGDIAEGYSVSREKKESFPLTVTSAQKNPTAFYLCASAQYSGSGNTIYFGEGSWLTVV.

V and J are TRBV11-2 and TRBJ1-4; TRBD1 aligns across 8 bases. V dropped 3 bases and J dropped 8; count of bases not matched to a gene: 8. Germline assignment: CDR1 SGHAT and CDR2 FQNNGV. The CDR3 spans 15 residues. In DNA, the CDR3 is TGTGCCAGCAGCTTGACGACAGGGGTTGGAGAAAAACTGTTTTTT. Protein sequence: CASSLTTGVGEKLFF.

V and J are TRBV2 and TRBJ1-2; D gene ambiguous. V was pared by 8 bases and J by 4 bases, with 5 bases between. Germline V gene data show CDR1 as SNHLY and CDR2 as FYNNEI. The CDR3 is 10 amino acids. CDR3 DNA sequence: TGTGCCAGCGGGAGCTATGGCTACACCTTC. Translation gives CASGSYGYTF.

The chain couples TRBV18 to TRBJ1-5; D gene unclear. Germline CDR1 is KGHSH and CDR2 is LQKENI. The CDR3 contains 11 residues. V lost 6 bases to trimming and J lost 4 bases, with 4 bases between them. CDR3 in DNA: TGTGCCAGCTCTTCAAATCAGCCCCAGCATTTT. This codes for CASSSNQPQHF.

Written as DNA, the CDR3 is TGTGCCAGCACGAGGGAAGGTCGGAACGAGCAGTACGTC. It encodes CASTREGRNEQYV. The chain is built from TRBV2 and TRBJ2-7, with TRBD2 as a possible D gene (5 bases). Trimming took off 7 bases at V and 5 bases at J, with 15 bases between the two ends. This CDR3 comprises 13 residues. Germline V gene lookup returns CDR1 SNHLY and CDR2 FYNNEI.

The chain employs TRBV7-9 and TRBJ1-2; no reliable D call. The CDR3 has 16 residues. Germline CDR1 is SEHNR and CDR2 is FQNEAQ (reference sequence). V lost 2 bases, J lost 0 bases, and 13 bases lay in between. Here the CDR3 DNA reads TGTGCCAGCAGCTTAACCAAACAGTGGACTAACTATGGCTACACCTTC. As protein: CASSLTKQWTNYGYTF. Full variable domain (rest looked up from reference TRBV7-9 and TRBJ1-2): DTGVSQNPRHKITKRGQNVTFRCDPISEHNRLYWYRQTLGQGPEFLTYFQNEAQLEKSRLLSDRFSAERPKGSFSTLEIQRTEQGDSAMYLCASSLTKQWTNYGYTFGSGTRLTVV.

The genes are TRBV6-2 or TRBV6-3 and TRBJ1-1; D is perhaps TRBD1 (6 bases). The CDR3 covers 14 residues. CDR1 and CDR2 (germline): MNHEY, SVGEGT. V lost 6 bases, J lost 1 base, and 12 bases lay in between. This CDR3 reads CASSKPGQNTEAFF. The CDR3 coding sequence is TGTGCCAGCAGCAAACCGGGACAGAACACTGAAGCTTTCTTT.

The rearrangement joins TRBV2 to TRBJ1-2; the match to TRBD1 covers 7 bases. V lost 5 bases to trimming and J lost 8 bases; unmatched junction nucleotides: 5. CDR1 and CDR2 (germline): SNHLY, FYNNEI. The CDR3 has 12 residues. For the CDR3, the DNA is TGTGCCAGCAGTACAGGAGGGGGCGGCTACACCTTC. Amino acids: CASSTGGGGYTF. Drawing the rest from reference TRBV2 and TRBJ1-2, the complete variable domain is EPEVTQTPSHQVTQMGQEVILRCVPISNHLYFYWYRQILGQKVEFLVSFYNNEISEKSEIFDDQFSVERPDGSNFTLKIRSTKLEDSAMYFCASSTGGGGYTFGSGTRLTVV.

V and J are TRBV23-1 and TRBJ1-4, with TRBD1 identical over 8 bases. TRBV23-1 is marked as an open reading frame, function uncertain. This CDR3 region has 16 residues. J was trimmed by 7 bases and V by 0 bases; bases with no gene match: 7. CDR3 sequence reads: CASSQSDRVLSEKLFF. As DNA, the CDR3 is TGCGCCAGCAGTCAATCGGACAGGGTTTTAAGTGAAAAACTGTTTTTT.

The table lists this clone with a few counts. V and J are TRBV6-2 or TRBV6-3 and TRBJ1-2; 7 bases match TRBD1. The CDR3 contains 14 residues. The germline CDR1 and CDR2 sequences are MNHEY and SVGEGT. V trimming: 5 bases; J trimming: 3 bases; junction bases outside the gene matches: 6. This chain's CDR3 is CASSAQGFDYGYTF. CDR3 DNA sequence: TGTGCCAGCAGTGCACAGGGGTTTGACTATGGCTACACCTTC.

CDR3 sequence: CASSQEPQNRPYEQFF. For the CDR3, the DNA is TGTGCCAGCAGCCAAGAGCCCCAGAACAGGCCATATGAGCAGTTCTTC. The rearrangement uses TRBV3-1 (or the pseudogene TRBV3-2) and TRBJ2-1; the D gene is possibly TRBD1 (5 bases). The CDR3 is 16 amino acids. Deletions cut 0 bases from V and 8 bases from J, with 17 bases between. The germline V gene has CDR1 LGHDT and CDR2 YNNKEL (reference sequence).

This clone has more than one count but fewer than ten. This chain links TRBV29-1 with TRBJ1-1; 7 bases agree with TRBD1. J lost 0 bases, V lost 6 bases, and 10 bases had no gene match. The CDR3 spans 15 residues. Per germline, CDR1 SQVTM and CDR2 ANQGSEA. CDR3: CSVVRTGTMNTEAFF. The CDR3 DNA is TGCAGCGTCGTTAGGACAGGAACGATGAACACTGAAGCTTTCTTT.

The V and J genes are TRBV18 and TRBJ2-3, with D possibly matching TRBD2 (6 bases). The CDR3 length is 15 residues. Per the germline V gene, CDR1 is KGHSH and CDR2 is LQKENI. Trimming pared 2 bases from V and 0 bases from J, leaving 9 bases between. The CDR3, as DNA: TGTGCCAGCTCACCAGAAGGGACTAGCACAGATACGCAGTATTTT. Protein product: CASSPEGTSTDTQYF.

The sample holds a few counts of this clone. This rearrangement joins TRBV19 to TRBJ1-1, with D perhaps TRBD1 (6 bases). CDR3 length: 15 residues. Germline CDR1 is LNHDA and CDR2 is SQIVND (reference sequence). The ends were cut back, 5 bases at V and 4 bases at J, with 17 bases in the middle. The CDR3 spells CASSSMRGSSTEAFF. The CDR3 coding sequence is TGTGCCAGTAGTTCAATGAGGGGGTCGAGCACTGAAGCTTTCTTT.

V gene TRBV19 combines with J gene TRBJ1-2; TRBD1 matches 7 bases. The CDR3 length is 14 residues. In germline, CDR1 is LNHDA, CDR2 SQIVND (reference sequence). Trimming removed 7 bases from V and 4 bases from J; junction bases left unmatched: 9. The DNA of the CDR3 is TGTGCCAGTAACGCGAGGGGGCCCTCCTATGGCTACACCTTC. Amino acid sequence: CASNARGPSYGYTF.

The chain links TRBV24-1 to TRBJ1-2; a possible D gene is TRBD1 (6 bases). Per germline, CDR1 KGHDR and CDR2 SFDVKD. The V end was cut by 2 bases, the J end by 7 bases, with 10 bases between. This CDR3 region has 13 residues. The CDR3 coding sequence is TGTGCCACCAGTGATTCGGGGACATTTGGCTACACCTTC. It is translated as CATSDSGTFGYTF.

This sequence joins TRBV5-4 and TRBJ2-5, with 9 nucleotides matching TRBD2. V was pared by 0 bases and J by 1 base, with 7 bases of the junction left unmatched. The V gene's germline CDR1 is SGHNT and CDR2 YYREEE (reference sequence). CDR3 size: 17 residues. The CDR3 reads CASSLGRGGRLQETQYF. CDR3 DNA: TGTGCCAGCAGCTTGGGGCGGGGGGGACGCCTCCAAGAGACCCAGTACTTC.

This chain links TRBV30 with TRBJ2-2, with 12 nucleotides matching TRBD2. Germline V gene lookup returns CDR1 GTSNPN and CDR2 SVGIG (reference sequence). Trimming at V came to 0 bases and at J to 4 bases, leaving 12 bases not matched to a gene. The CDR3 has 19 amino acids. The CDR3 spells CAWSVLAGGRLLSTGELFF. The CDR3, as DNA: TGTGCCTGGAGTGTCCTAGCGGGGGGGCGATTATTAAGCACCGGGGAGCTGTTTTTT.